Following are 5 T cell receptor beta chains from one sample sequenced in a study of shared T cell receptors in the human thymus (dated by TCRdb to the early 2020s). Library method: the immunoSEQ multiplex PCR assay. TCRdb took over this immuneACCESS table, retaining in-frame rearrangements with V and J assigned. Such tables are incomplete; in checked studies, under half of the missing clones stem from an unresolved V gene, and the remainder is unexplained. Within this sample are over 65,000 clones, with over 90% of them counted one time only. The biggest ten clones account for about 0.033% of the sample. Sequencing was carried out using thymocytes. These receptors were collected from a human donor.

The chain employs TRBV4-2 and TRBJ2-5; 10 bases are a match to TRBD2. The V and J ends lost 0 bases and 1 base, in that order; junction bases with no gene match: 8. The germline CDR1 and CDR2 sequences are LGHNA and YNFKEQ. The CDR3 has 18 residues. The CDR3 nucleotides read TGTGCCAGCAGCCAAGAGCGAGCGGGGGGGCCGGGCCAAGAGACCCAGTACTTC. This gives the protein CASSQERAGGPGQETQYF.

This clone was observed once. The rearrangement links TRBV7-9 to TRBJ1-1; no firm D call. This CDR3 spans 17 amino acids. V was shortened by 5 bases and J by 0 bases, with 19 bases between the two germline ends. Germline CDR1 is SEHNR and CDR2 is FQNEAQ (reference sequence). The CDR3 protein is CASSIIGRACMNTEAFF. DNA for the CDR3: TGTGCCAGCAGCATAATCGGGCGGGCATGCATGAACACTGAAGCTTTCTTT. The full variable domain, in which reference TRBV7-9 and TRBJ1-1 provide the parts outside the CDR3, is DTGVSQNPRHKITKRGQNVTFRCDPISEHNRLYWYRQTLGQGPEFLTYFQNEAQLEKSRLLSDRFSAERPKGSFSTLEIQRTEQGDSAMYLCASSIIGRACMNTEAFFGQGTRLTVV.

The chain has TRBV7-2 and TRBJ1-5; the match to TRBD1 covers 9 bases. Losses at the gene ends were 5 bases for V and 3 bases for J; bases not matched to a gene: 11. Per the germline V gene, CDR1 is SGHTA and CDR2 is FQGNSA. The CDR3 length is 17 residues. The CDR3 DNA is TGTGCCAGCAGCGCCCCCGGGACAGGGCCTAACAATCAGCCCCAGCATTTT. Protein product: CASSAPGTGPNNQPQHF.

This chain links TRBV19 with TRBJ1-4; D possibly corresponds to TRBD1 (6 bases). Germline CDR1 and CDR2: LNHDA and SQIVND (reference sequence). Trimming removed 6 bases from V and 4 bases from J, with 9 bases in between. The CDR3 is 13 residues long. DNA of the CDR3: TGTGCCAGTAGCGACAGGAGTAATGAAAAACTGTTTTTT. Translation gives CASSDRSNEKLFF.

The V and J genes are TRBV6-5 and TRBJ1-6, with TRBD1 identical over 8 bases. CDR1 and CDR2 (germline): MNHEY, SVGAGI. This CDR3 has 15 residues. V shed 8 bases and J 5 bases; nucleotides not matched to a gene: 8. The CDR3 region is CASLPDRVNNSPLHF. The CDR3 region has the DNA TGTGCCAGCCTACCGGACAGGGTGAATAATTCACCCCTCCACTTT.